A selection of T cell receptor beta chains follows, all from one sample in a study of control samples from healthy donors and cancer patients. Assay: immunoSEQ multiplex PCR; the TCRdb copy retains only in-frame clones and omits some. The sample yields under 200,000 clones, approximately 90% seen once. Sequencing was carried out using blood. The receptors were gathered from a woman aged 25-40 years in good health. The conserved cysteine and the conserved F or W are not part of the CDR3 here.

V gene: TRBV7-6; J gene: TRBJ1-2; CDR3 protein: ASSPGDSPYGYT
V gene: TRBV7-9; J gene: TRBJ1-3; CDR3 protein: ASSFQGASGNTIY
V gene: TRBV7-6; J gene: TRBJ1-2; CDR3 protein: ASSLGGTGDYGYT
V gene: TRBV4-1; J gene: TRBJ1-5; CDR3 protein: ASSQEGGSRQPQH
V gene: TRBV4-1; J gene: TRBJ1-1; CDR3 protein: ASSQAYGFRNTEAF
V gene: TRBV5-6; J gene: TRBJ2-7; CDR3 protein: ASSFGGEQY
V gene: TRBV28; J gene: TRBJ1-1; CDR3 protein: ASRGGTIMGAF
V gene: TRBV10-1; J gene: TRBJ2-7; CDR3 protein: ASSESRDRVPSSYEQY
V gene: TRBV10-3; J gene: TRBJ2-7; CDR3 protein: AISASGQVSYEQY
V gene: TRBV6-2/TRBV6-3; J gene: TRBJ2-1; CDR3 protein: ASSRGNEQF
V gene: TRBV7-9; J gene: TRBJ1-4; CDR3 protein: ASSLGTGDEKLF
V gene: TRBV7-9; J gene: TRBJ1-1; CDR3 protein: ASRTGPTEAF
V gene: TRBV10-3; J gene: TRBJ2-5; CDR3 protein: AISEPWTSLGQETQY
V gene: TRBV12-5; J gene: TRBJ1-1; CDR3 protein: ARVTEAF
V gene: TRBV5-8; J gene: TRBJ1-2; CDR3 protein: ASSFEAGSGGYT
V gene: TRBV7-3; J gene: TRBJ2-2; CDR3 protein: ASSPWPSRGELF
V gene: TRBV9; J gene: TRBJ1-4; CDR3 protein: ASSSGRRTNEKLF
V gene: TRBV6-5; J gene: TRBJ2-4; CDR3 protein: ASSYGSGRGNIQY
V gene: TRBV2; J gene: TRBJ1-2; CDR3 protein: ASSESGLNVYGYT
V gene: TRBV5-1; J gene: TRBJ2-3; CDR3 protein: ASNFAREGDTQY
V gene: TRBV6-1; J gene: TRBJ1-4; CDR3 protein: ASSELRATVTNEKLF
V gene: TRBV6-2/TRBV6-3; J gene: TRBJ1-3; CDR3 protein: ASSRPGTGYGNTIY
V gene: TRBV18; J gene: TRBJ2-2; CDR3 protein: ASSPQGNGELF
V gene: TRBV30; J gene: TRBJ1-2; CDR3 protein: AWSVGFYGYT
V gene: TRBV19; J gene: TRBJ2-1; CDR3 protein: ASATGEPYNEQF
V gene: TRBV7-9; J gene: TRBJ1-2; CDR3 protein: ASSLAGGRDGYT
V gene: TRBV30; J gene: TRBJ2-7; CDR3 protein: AFKQGAVEQY
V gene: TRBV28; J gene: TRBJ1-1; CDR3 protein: ASHSGTVSGEAF
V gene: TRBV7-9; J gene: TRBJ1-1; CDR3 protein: ASSPFSGGPDTEAF